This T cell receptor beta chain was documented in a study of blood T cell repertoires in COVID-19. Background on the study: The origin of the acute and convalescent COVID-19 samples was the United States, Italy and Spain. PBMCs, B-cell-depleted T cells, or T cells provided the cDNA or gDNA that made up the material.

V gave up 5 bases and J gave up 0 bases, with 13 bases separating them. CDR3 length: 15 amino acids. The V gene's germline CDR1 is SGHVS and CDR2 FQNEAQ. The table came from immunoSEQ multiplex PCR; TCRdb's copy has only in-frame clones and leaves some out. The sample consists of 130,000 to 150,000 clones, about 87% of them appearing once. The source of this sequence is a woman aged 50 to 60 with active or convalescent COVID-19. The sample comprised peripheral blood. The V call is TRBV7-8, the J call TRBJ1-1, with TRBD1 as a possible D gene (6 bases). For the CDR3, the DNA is TGTGCCAGCAGCCCACTGACAGGACTGAACACTGAAGCTTTCTTT. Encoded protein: CASSPLTGLNTEAFF.